The clone carrying this TCR beta chain was found many times. The antigen remains undetermined. The source of the sample is a study of T cell repertoires in cytomegalovirus infection. Study summary: Indications came from public TCR beta signatures; they pointed to CMV infection and to a matching HLA type.

Study conclusions and caveats: Cumulative public TCR beta family frequency identified CMV carriers with the relevant HLA.

This CDR3 comprises 16 residues. Germline V gene data show CDR1 as MGHRA and CDR2 as YSYEKL. V gave up 0 bases and J gave up 4 bases; unmatched junction bases: 8. TCRdb called the reads again in MiXCR, with one record for every CDR3 protein. The data show 50,000 or so distinct CDR3 sequences, with 20% to 25% seen just once and around 20% held by the top ten. The sequence derives from a human donor in good health (CMV status not recorded). Some clones in this sample may be carry-over from other donors' samples. Material: PBMCs, sequenced either directly or after in vitro stimulation (not recorded which). J is TRBJ2-7 and V is TRBV4-1; TRBD1 agrees at 8 bases. In DNA, the CDR3 is TGCGCCAGCAGCCAAGAGTTAACGAGACAGGGGTACGAGCAGTACTTC. This encodes CASSQELTRQGYEQYF.